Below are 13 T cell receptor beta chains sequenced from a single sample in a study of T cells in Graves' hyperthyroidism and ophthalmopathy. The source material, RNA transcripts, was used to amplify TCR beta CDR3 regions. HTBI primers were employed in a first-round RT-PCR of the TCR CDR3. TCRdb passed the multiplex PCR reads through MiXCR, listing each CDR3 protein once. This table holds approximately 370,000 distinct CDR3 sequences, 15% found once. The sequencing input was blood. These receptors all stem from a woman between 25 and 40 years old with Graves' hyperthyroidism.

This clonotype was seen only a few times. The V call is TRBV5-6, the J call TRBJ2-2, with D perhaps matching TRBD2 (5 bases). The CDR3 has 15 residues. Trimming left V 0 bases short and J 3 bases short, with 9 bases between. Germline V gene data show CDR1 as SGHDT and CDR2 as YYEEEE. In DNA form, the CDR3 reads TGTGCCAGCAGCTTGGGGCTAGCTTACACCGGGGAGCTGTTTTTT. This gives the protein CASSLGLAYTGELFF.

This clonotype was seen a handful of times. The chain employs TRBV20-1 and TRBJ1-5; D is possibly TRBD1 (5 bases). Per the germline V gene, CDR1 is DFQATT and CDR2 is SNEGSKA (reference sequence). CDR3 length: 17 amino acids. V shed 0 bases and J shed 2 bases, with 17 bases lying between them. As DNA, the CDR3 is TGCAGTGCTAGAGATGGGGGGAAGGTGAATCGCAATCAGCCCCAGCATTTT. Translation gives CSARDGGKVNRNQPQHF.

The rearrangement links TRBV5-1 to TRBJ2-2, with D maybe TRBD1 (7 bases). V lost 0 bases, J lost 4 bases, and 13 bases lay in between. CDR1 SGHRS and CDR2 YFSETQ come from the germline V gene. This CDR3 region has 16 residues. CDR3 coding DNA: TGCGCCAGCAGCTTGGTTTCAGGGGGAGGCACCGGGGAGCTGTTTTTT. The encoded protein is CASSLVSGGGTGELFF.

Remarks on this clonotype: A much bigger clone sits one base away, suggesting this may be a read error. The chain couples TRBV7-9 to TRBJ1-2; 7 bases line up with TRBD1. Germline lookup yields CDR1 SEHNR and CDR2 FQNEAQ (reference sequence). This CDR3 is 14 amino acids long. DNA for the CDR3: TGTGCCAGCAGTCACCCAGGGGGGCTGGAAGGCTGCACCTTC. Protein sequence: CASSHPGGLEGCTF. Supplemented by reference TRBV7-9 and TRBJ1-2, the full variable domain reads DTGVSQNPRHKITKRGQNVTFRCDPISEHNRLYWYRQTLGQGPEFLTYFQNEAQLEKSRLLSDRFSAERPKGSFSTLEIQRTEQGDSAMYLCASSHPGGLEGCTFGSGTRLTVV.

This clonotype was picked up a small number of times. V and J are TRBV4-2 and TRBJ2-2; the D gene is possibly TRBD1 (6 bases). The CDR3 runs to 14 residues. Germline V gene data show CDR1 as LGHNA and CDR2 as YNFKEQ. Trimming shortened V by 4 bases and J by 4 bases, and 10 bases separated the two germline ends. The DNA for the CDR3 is TGTGCCAGCAGCCCGAGGGGGAGCACCGGGGAGCTGTTTTTT. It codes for CASSPRGSTGELFF.

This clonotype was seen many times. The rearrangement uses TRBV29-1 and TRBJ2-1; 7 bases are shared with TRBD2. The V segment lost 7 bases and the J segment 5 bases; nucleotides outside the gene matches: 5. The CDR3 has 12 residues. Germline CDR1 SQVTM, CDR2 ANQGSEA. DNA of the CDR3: TGCAGCGCAGGGCTAGCGGACAATGAGCAGTTCTTC. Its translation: CSAGLADNEQFF.

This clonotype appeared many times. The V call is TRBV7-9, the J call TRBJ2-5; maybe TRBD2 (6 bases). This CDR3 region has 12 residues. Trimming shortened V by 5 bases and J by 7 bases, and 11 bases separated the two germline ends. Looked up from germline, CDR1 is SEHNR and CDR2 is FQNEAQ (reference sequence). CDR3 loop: CASSEPGGTQYF. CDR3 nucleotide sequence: TGTGCCAGCAGCGAACCCGGGGGGACCCAGTACTTC.

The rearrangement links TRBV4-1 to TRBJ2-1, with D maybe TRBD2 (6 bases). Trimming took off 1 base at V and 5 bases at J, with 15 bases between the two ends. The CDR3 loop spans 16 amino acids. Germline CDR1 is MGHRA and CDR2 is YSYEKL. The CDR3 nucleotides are TGCGCCAGCAGCCAAGGGATGCTAGCGATCAACAATGAGCAGTTCTTC. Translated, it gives CASSQGMLAINNEQFF.

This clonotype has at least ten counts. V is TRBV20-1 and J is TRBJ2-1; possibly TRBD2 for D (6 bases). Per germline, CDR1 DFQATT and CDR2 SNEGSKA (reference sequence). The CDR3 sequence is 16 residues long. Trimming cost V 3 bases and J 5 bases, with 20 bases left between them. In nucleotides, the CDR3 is TGCAGTGCTAGGAGAGCGGGTCTAGCGTTGAACAATGAGCAGTTCTTC. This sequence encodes CSARRAGLALNNEQFF.

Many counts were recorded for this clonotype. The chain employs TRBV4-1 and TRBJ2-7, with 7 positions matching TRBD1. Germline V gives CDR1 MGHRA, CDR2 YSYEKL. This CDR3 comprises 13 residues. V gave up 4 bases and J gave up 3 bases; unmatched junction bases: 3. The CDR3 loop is CASSRDSFYEQYF. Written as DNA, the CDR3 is TGCGCCAGCAGCCGGGACAGCTTCTACGAGCAGTACTTC.

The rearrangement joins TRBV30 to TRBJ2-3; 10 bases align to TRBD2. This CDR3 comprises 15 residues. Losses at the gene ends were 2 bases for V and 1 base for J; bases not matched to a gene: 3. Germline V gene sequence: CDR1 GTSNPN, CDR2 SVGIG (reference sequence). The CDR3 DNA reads TGTGCCTGGAGTTCTAGCGGGAGCCGCACAGATACGCAGTATTTT. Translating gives CAWSSSGSRTDTQYF.

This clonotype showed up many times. For the CDR3, the DNA is TGCGCCAGCAGCTCCCGGGACAGGGGGACATACGAGCAGTACTTC. Amino acids: CASSSRDRGTYEQYF. The chain has TRBV5-1 and TRBJ2-7, with 11 bases fitting TRBD1. Germline assignment: CDR1 SGHRS and CDR2 YFSETQ. The CDR3 has 15 amino acids. With 3 bases clipped from V and 4 bases from J, the junction kept 6 bases outside the gene matches.

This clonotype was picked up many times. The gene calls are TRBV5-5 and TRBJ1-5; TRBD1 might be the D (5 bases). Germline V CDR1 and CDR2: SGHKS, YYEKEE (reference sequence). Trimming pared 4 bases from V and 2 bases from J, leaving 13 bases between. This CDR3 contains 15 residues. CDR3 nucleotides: TGTGCCAGCAGCGCTGGGGGAATTGGCAATCAGCCCCAGCATTTT. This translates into CASSAGGIGNQPQHF.